These 30 T cell receptor beta chains were sequenced from one sample in a study of T cell clonality in common variable immunodeficiency. Method: immunoSEQ multiplex PCR; TCRdb's copy keeps in-frame clones and lacks some. The profile covers 35,000 to 55,000 clones, none occurring a single time. Material: peripheral blood mononuclear cells. Receptors originate from a person aged 18-70 years in good health.

As for this clone: The sample carries other DNA sequences with the same CDR3. CDR3 amino acids: CAGGLAKNIQYF. The DNA read from the CDR3 is TGTGCTGGGGGACTAGCCAAAAACATT. The rearrangement uses TRBV2 and TRBJ2-4, with D possibly matching TRBD2 (6 bases). The read comes to an end 3 residues before the CDR3 does, leaving the germline J gene to fill in the end. CDR3 length: 12 residues. The germline gives CDR1 SNHLY, CDR2 FYNNEI.

At least ten counts were recorded for this clone. The read is 3 residues too short to cover the CDR3 end, so that end is filled in from the germline J gene. This chain uses TRBV14 with TRBJ1-1; the D gene is possibly TRBD1 (5 bases). The CDR3 totals 13 residues. Germline-derived CDR1 and CDR2 are SGHDN and FVKESK. V lost 4 bases and J lost 1, with 7 bases in between. The part of the CDR3 DNA that was read is TGTGCCAGCAGCCGACAGCCGAACACTGAA. Amino acid sequence: CASSRQPNTE. The whole CDR3 protein is CASSRQPNTEAFF.

This clone has ten or more counts. The read terminates 3 residues ahead of where the CDR3 ends, so the germline J gene completes it. This rearrangement joins TRBV5-1 to TRBJ2-1; no reliable D call. The ends were cut back, 6 bases at V and 3 bases at J, with 16 bases in the middle. Germline loops: CDR1 SGHRS, CDR2 YFSETQ. This CDR3 has 15 amino acids. Here the CDR3 reads CASTTAPGFYNEQFF. The CDR3 bases that were read are TGCGCCAGCACCACCGCCCCCGGGTTCTACAATGAG.

Ten or more counts support this clone. The read gets to within 3 residues of the CDR3 end, and the germline J gene fills in the rest. V is TRBV11-2 and J is TRBJ2-1, with D possibly being TRBD1 (5 bases). This CDR3 is built from 12 residues. Looked up from germline, CDR1 is SGHAT and CDR2 is FQNNGV. V was clipped by 6 bases and J by 9 bases, with 12 bases between them. This chain's CDR3 is CASSSGFGEQFF. The CDR3 bases that were read are TGTGCCAGCAGTTCAGGGTTCGGTGAG.

Many counts were recorded for this clone. The read gets to within 3 residues of the CDR3 end, and the germline J gene fills in the rest. This chain connects TRBV20-1 to TRBJ2-3, with 12 bases matching TRBD2. The CDR3 contains 14 residues. V trimming: 6 bases; J trimming: 7 bases; junction bases outside the gene matches: 8. Germline CDR1 reads DFQATT; CDR2 reads SNEGSKA (reference sequence). Incomplete CDR3 DNA: TGCAGTGCGGAACTAGCGGGGGGCTCGCATACG. Translation gives CSAELAGGSHT. The full CDR3 is CSAELAGGSHTQYF.

This clone was counted at least ten times. The CDR3 end is not reached by the read, which stops 3 residues before it; the germline J gene fills it in. The chain combines TRBV14 with TRBJ2-7, with TRBD1 matching over 10 bases. The J segment lost 3 bases and the V segment lost 3 bases, leaving 11 bases of the junction unmatched. From germline, CDR1 is SGHDN and CDR2 FVKESK. This CDR3 is built from 17 residues. CDR3: CASSQDPGQGGLYEQYF. The DNA read from the CDR3 is TGTGCCAGCAGCCAGGACCCCGGACAGGGGGGACTCTACGAG.

This clone was detected many times. The CDR3 goes on 3 residues after the read ends, and that part is filled in from the germline J gene. The V call is TRBV29-1, the J call TRBJ1-1; D unclear. The CDR3 sequence is 14 residues long. Germline lookup yields CDR1 SQVTM and CDR2 ANQGSEA. This chain's CDR3 is CSVDEPKKLNLAFF. CDR3 bases read: TGCAGCGTTGACGAGCCCAAGAAACTGAATCTG.

The sample holds many counts of this clone. The CDR3 end is not reached by the read, which stops 3 residues before it; the germline J gene fills it in. The chain joins TRBV4-2 to TRBJ1-4; tentatively, D is TRBD1 (5 bases). CDR1 and CDR2 from the germline V gene are LGHNA and YNFKEQ. The CDR3 covers 15 residues. V lost 1 base and J 5 bases, leaving 11 bases between the germline ends. The CDR3 spells CASSQGRQYNEKLFF. Incomplete CDR3 DNA: TGTGCCAGCAGCCAAGGGAGACAGTACAATGAAAAA.

This clone has a count of ten or more. The sequence runs out 3 residues before the end of the CDR3; the remainder is reconstructed from the germline J gene. This rearrangement joins TRBV7-8 to TRBJ2-3; D gene unclear. CDR3 length: 12 amino acids. The V gene lost 4 bases and the J gene lost 6 bases, with 8 bases spanning the gap. CDR1 and CDR2 (germline): SGHVS, FQNEAQ. The sequenced part of the CDR3 DNA is TGTGCCAGCAGCTCCCGTCTGGATACG. Amino acid sequence: CASSSRLDT. The full CDR3 protein is CASSSRLDTQYF.

This clone was found many times. Other DNA variants within this sample encode the same CDR3. CDR3 sequence reads: CASSEPGQGYEQYF. Partial CDR3 DNA: TGTGCCAGCAGTGAGCCGGGACAGGGCTACGAG. J is TRBJ2-7 and V is TRBV6-1; 9 bases are shared with TRBD1. The observed sequence ends 3 residues before the CDR3 terminus, with the missing tail filled in from the germline J gene. The CDR3 covers 14 residues. Germline V gene data show CDR1 as MNHNS and CDR2 as SASEGT. Trimming took 3 bases from V and 3 from J; bases not matched to a gene: 3.

This clone was recorded at least ten times. The read terminates 3 residues before the CDR3 end, so the remaining end is supplied by the germline J gene. The rearrangement uses TRBV20-1 and TRBJ1-5, with a tentative D call TRBD1 (6 bases). Trimming took off 4 bases at V and 3 bases at J, with 10 bases between the two ends. The CDR3 is 13 residues long. CDR1 is DFQATT and CDR2 is SNEGSKA in the germline V gene (reference sequence). This chain's CDR3 is CSATRDINQPQHF. CDR3 DNA (partial): TGCAGTGCTACCAGGGACATCAATCAGCCC.

This clone was seen at least ten times. The read finishes 3 residues shy of the CDR3 end, and the germline J gene is used to complete it. This chain joins TRBV19 and TRBJ1-5; the D gene is possibly TRBD1 (5 bases). Per germline, CDR1 LNHDA and CDR2 SQIVND (reference sequence). The CDR3 sequence is 13 residues long. The V gene lost 8 bases and the J gene lost 7 bases, with 15 bases spanning the gap. Incomplete CDR3 DNA: TGTGCCAGTGGCGATGGGGGACTCCAGCCC. It encodes CASGDGGLQP. The complete CDR3 protein is CASGDGGLQPQHF.

Ten or more counts support this clone. The read terminates 3 residues ahead of where the CDR3 ends, so the germline J gene completes it. This chain links TRBV19 with TRBJ1-1; no definite D call. CDR1 LNHDA and CDR2 SQIVND come from the germline V gene (reference sequence). V was pared by 3 bases and J by 1 base, with 6 bases between. The CDR3 length is 13 residues. The part of the CDR3 DNA that was read is TGTGCCAGTAGTATCCAAGGGAACACTGAA. Its protein product is CASSIQGNTE. The full CDR3 sequence reads CASSIQGNTEAFF. The variable domain in full, completed from reference TRBV19 and TRBJ1-1, reads DGGITQSPKYLFRKEGQNVTLSCEQNLNHDAMYWYRQDPGQGLRLIYYSQIVNDFQKGDIAEGYSVSREKKESFPLTVTSAQKNPTAFYLCASSIQGNTEAFFGQGTRLTVV.

This clone was observed many times. The observed sequence ends 3 residues before the CDR3 terminus, with the missing tail filled in from the germline J gene. V and J are TRBV7-9 and TRBJ2-2, with unresolved D. The CDR3 runs 15 residues. CDR1 and CDR2 from the germline V gene are SEHNR and FQNEAQ (reference sequence). Trimming stripped 5 bases from V and 0 bases from J, with 10 bases between. The DNA read from the CDR3 is TGTGCCAGCAGCCGTGGGCTAACGAACACCGGGGAG. Protein sequence: CASSRGLTNTGE. The whole CDR3 region reads CASSRGLTNTGELFF.

This clone has a count of ten or more. The CDR3 end falls 3 residues outside the read, so it is completed with the germline J gene. V and J are TRBV2 and TRBJ2-1; the D is unclear. The CDR3 is 14 amino acids. Germline V gene sequence: CDR1 SNHLY, CDR2 FYNNEI. Trimming removed 4 bases at V and 6 bases at J, with 13 bases between. Incomplete CDR3 DNA: TGTGCCAGCAGTGTTTGGGCCGTCGGCAATGAG. This translates into CASSVWAVGNE. The entire CDR3 reads CASSVWAVGNEQFF.

In this sample, this clone turned up many times. The CDR3 end falls 3 residues outside the read, so it is completed with the germline J gene. The chain carries TRBV20-1 and TRBJ2-1, with 15 bases fitting TRBD2. The V and J ends lost 0 bases and 3 bases, in that order; junction bases with no gene match: 9. The CDR3 has 19 residues. Germline V lookup: CDR1 DFQATT, CDR2 SNEGSKA (reference sequence). CDR3 DNA, as far as it was read: TGCAGTGCTAGAGATTGGGGGACTAGCGGGGGGATCGTCTACAATGAG. This sequence encodes CSARDWGTSGGIVYNE. The entire CDR3 protein reads CSARDWGTSGGIVYNEQFF.

In this sample, this clone turned up many times. Read data end 3 residues before the CDR3 end; the end is taken from the germline J gene. The chain recombines TRBV2 with TRBJ1-2; TRBD1 matches at 10 bases. The J segment lost 3 bases and the V segment lost 1 base, leaving 8 bases of the junction unmatched. CDR1 and CDR2 (germline): SNHLY, FYNNEI. This CDR3 spans 17 amino acids. This CDR3 is CASSEGGVGQGDYGYTF. CDR3 DNA, as far as it was read: TGTGCCAGCAGTGAAGGTGGGGTAGGACAGGGGGACTATGGC. The full variable domain, in which reference TRBV2 and TRBJ1-2 provide the parts outside the CDR3, is EPEVTQTPSHQVTQMGQEVILRCVPISNHLYFYWYRQILGQKVEFLVSFYNNEISEKSEIFDDQFSVERPDGSNFTLKIRSTKLEDSAMYFCASSEGGVGQGDYGYTFGSGTRLTVV.

In its sample, this clone was seen many times. The CDR3 end lies 3 residues beyond the end of the read and is filled in from the germline J gene. The rearrangement uses TRBV4-1 and TRBJ1-1; D remains unclear. V was clipped by 3 bases and J by 3 bases, with 11 bases between them. The germline V gene has CDR1 MGHRA and CDR2 YSYEKL. The CDR3 totals 14 residues. The DNA read from the CDR3 is TGCGCCAGCAGCCACCCACCTCCGGACACTGAA. Translating gives CASSHPPPDTE. The whole CDR3 protein is CASSHPPPDTEAFF.

This clone was detected ten times or more. The read falls 3 residues short of the CDR3 end, and the missing part is taken from the germline J gene. The chain links TRBV12-3 or TRBV12-4 to TRBJ2-1; D is possibly TRBD2 (6 bases). This CDR3 comprises 16 residues. V lost 5 bases to trimming and J lost 3 bases, with 17 bases between them. Incomplete CDR3 DNA: TGTGCCAGCAGTCCTTCTAGGGGAGGAGGCTACAATGAG. Encoded protein: CASSPSRGGGYNE. The entire CDR3 protein reads CASSPSRGGGYNEQFF.

This clone appeared many times. With the read ending 3 residues before the CDR3 end, the germline J gene is used to fill in that end. The chain recombines TRBV2 with TRBJ1-2, with 7 bases aligning to TRBD1. The germline V gene has CDR1 SNHLY and CDR2 FYNNEI. V lost 1 base to trimming and J lost 5 bases; unmatched junction nucleotides: 7. The CDR3 has 15 amino acids. CDR3 protein: CASSEGQGRNYGYTF. CDR3 DNA, as far as it was read: TGTGCCAGCAGTGAAGGACAGGGTAGGAATTATGGC.

This clone was picked up many times. The CDR3 end is not reached by the read, which stops 3 residues before it; the germline J gene fills it in. The chain employs TRBV11-3 and TRBJ2-1; no clear D. From germline, CDR1 is SGHNT and CDR2 YENEEA. Deletions cut 1 base from V and 4 bases from J, with 8 bases between. The CDR3 consists of 14 residues. The DNA read from the CDR3 is TGTGCCAGCAGCTTAGCGGGTCTTTACAATGAG. Its translation: CASSLAGLYNE. Given in full, the CDR3 is CASSLAGLYNEQFF.

This clone was counted between two and nine times. The read ends 3 residues before the CDR3 terminus; that terminus is restored from the germline J gene. The chain uses TRBV7-9 and TRBJ1-1, with 8 bases aligning to TRBD1. Trimming removed 5 bases from V and 4 bases from J; junction bases left unmatched: 9. The CDR3 runs 15 residues. CDR1 is SEHNR and CDR2 is FQNEAQ in the germline V gene (reference sequence). CDR3 bases read: TGTGCCAGCAGCCCGGTGACAGGGGCTGGCACTGAA. Residues: CASSPVTGAGTE. The whole CDR3 sequence reads CASSPVTGAGTEAFF.

This clone was seen repeatedly, ten times or more. Read sequence stops 3 residues before the CDR3 end, and the germline J gene provides the missing end. This chain joins TRBV24-1 and TRBJ2-1; 10 bases map to TRBD2. Germline V gene lookup returns CDR1 KGHDR and CDR2 SFDVKD. The V gene end was trimmed by 4 bases and the J gene end by 0 bases; junction bases not matched to a gene: 2. This CDR3 has 16 amino acids. The CDR3 sequence is CATSDPSGGSYNEQFF. The covered CDR3 bases are TGTGCCACCAGTGACCCTAGCGGGGGCTCCTACAATGAG.

This clone was observed many times. The read ends 3 residues before the CDR3 terminus; that terminus is restored from the germline J gene. The chain combines TRBV5-4 with TRBJ2-2, with TRBD2 identical over 15 bases. Per the germline V gene, CDR1 is SGHNT and CDR2 is YYREEE (reference sequence). This CDR3 spans 16 amino acids. Germline trimming cut 4 bases from V and 6 bases from J; bases unmatched to any gene: 4. CDR3 DNA, as far as it was read: TGTGCCAGCAGCGACGGACTAGCGGGAGGGGCCGGGGAG. Amino acids: CASSDGLAGGAGE. The full CDR3 protein reads CASSDGLAGGAGELFF.

This clone was observed many times. The CDR3 bases that were read are TGTGCCAGCAGCTTACTCCTTACCGGGGAG. Translating it yields CASSLLLTGE. The entire CDR3 sequence reads CASSLLLTGELFF. The gene calls are TRBV7-9 and TRBJ2-2, with no clear D. The sequenced fragment ends 3 residues before the CDR3 boundary, so the rest is inferred from the germline J gene. Looked up from germline, CDR1 is SEHNR and CDR2 is FQNEAQ (reference sequence). This CDR3 spans 13 amino acids. V was shortened by 2 bases and J by 5 bases, with 6 bases between the two germline ends.

This clone was detected many times. The read ends 3 residues early relative to the CDR3; the germline J gene fills the gap. The V call is TRBV20-1, the J call TRBJ1-1; D unclear. With 2 bases removed from V and 6 bases from J, the gap between germline ends came to 13 bases. The CDR3 sequence is 13 residues long. Germline V lookup: CDR1 DFQATT, CDR2 SNEGSKA (reference sequence). CDR3 loop: CSARIGPGPEAFF. The part of the CDR3 DNA that was read is TGCAGTGCTAGAATAGGCCCAGGTCCTGAA.

The sample holds many counts of this clone. The missing CDR3 end, 3 residues past where the read stops, is filled in from the germline J gene. V gene TRBV11-3 combines with J gene TRBJ1-1, with D maybe TRBD1 (5 bases). CDR1 and CDR2 from the germline V gene are SGHNT and YENEEA. Between the trimmed V and J ends, which lost 9 bases and 0 bases, there was a span of 11 bases. The CDR3 sequence is 13 residues long. CDR3 residues: CARGPTVNTEAFF. CDR3 bases read: TGTGCCAGGGGGCCAACGGTGAACACTGAA.

This clone showed up many times. Read sequence stops 3 residues before the CDR3 end, and the germline J gene provides the missing end. This sequence joins TRBV7-3 and TRBJ2-2; possibly TRBD2 for D (6 bases). Between the trimmed V and J ends, which lost 1 base and 3 bases, there was a span of 15 bases. Per germline, CDR1 SGHTA and CDR2 FQGTGA. This CDR3 is 17 amino acids long. This CDR3 reads CASSLNRGGLDTGELFF. Partial CDR3 DNA: TGTGCCAGCAGCTTAAACCGAGGAGGGTTGGACACCGGGGAG.

This clone was recorded at least ten times. The CDR3 is cut off 3 residues early in the read; its end comes from the germline J gene. The chain links TRBV12-3 or TRBV12-4 to TRBJ1-1; D might be TRBD1 (6 bases). The CDR3 contains 12 residues. Trimming cost V 5 bases and J 4 bases, with 8 bases left between them. The CDR3 reads CASSTGSTEAFF. The CDR3 bases that were read are TGTGCCAGCAGTACAGGGAGCACTGAA.

This clone was found many times. A junction boundary mismatches the germline segment, possibly from a read error. The read is 3 residues too short to cover the CDR3 end, so that end is filled in from the germline J gene. The J gene is TRBJ1-6, the V gene TRBV4-2, with D perhaps TRBD1 (5 bases). The length of the CDR3 is 14 residues. From germline, CDR1 is LGHNA and CDR2 YNFKEQ. CDR3 amino acids: CASSQVGGDSPLHF. The sequenced CDR3 bases are TGCGCCAGCAGCCAAGTAGGAGGGGATTCACCC.